Here is one T cell receptor (beta chain) with its context. What it binds is unknown. The data are from a study of T-cell memory formation after mild COVID-19. Study-level points and caveats: Some responding clones appeared in pre-infection memory, suggesting cross-reactive memory joined.

5'RACE primed at constant segments yielded TCR alpha and TCR beta cDNA libraries bearing sample barcodes and UMIs. From the 5' RACE reads, TCRdb called clonotypes with MiXCR, one entry per CDR3 protein. This table has 250,000 to 400,000 distinct CDR3 sequences, roughly an eighth appearing once. There are 14 residues in the CDR3. The germline gives CDR1 KGHSH, CDR2 LQKENI. Losses at the gene ends were 4 bases for V and 7 bases for J; bases not matched to a gene: 5. Sequencing used PBMCs or a T cell subset sorted from them (not recorded which). The source is a man between 18 and 35 years old who had mild COVID-19 (a few samples of this study predate the infection). Cell type and time point are not known. This chain links TRBV18 with TRBJ1-4, with 8 positions matching TRBD1. The CDR3 nucleotides read TGTGCCAGCTCACTCGACAGGGGAGGTGAAAAACTGTTTTTT. Protein: CASSLDRGGEKLFF.